This is a list of T cell receptor beta chains from one sample in a study of T cell changes during pregnancy in multiple sclerosis. TCRdb's table, derived via immunoSEQ multiplex PCR, lists solely in-frame clones and lacks some. This table holds over 50,000 clones, around nine tenths found once. This sample comprised peripheral blood, obtained in the third trimester of pregnancy. All receptors derive from a female donor in good health, enrolled as a control in a pregnancy study. Both conserved end residues are part of each CDR3. D genes are given only for firm matches. Clone sizes are given selectively: once, few, many, or a class where the clone is expanded.

abundance	d_gene	v_gene	j_gene	CDR3aa	CDR3nt
-	-	TRBV5-4	TRBJ1-3	CASSLDRFGNTIYF	TGTGCCAGCAGCTTGGACAGGTTCGGAAACACCATATATTTT
few	TRBD1	TRBV28	TRBJ1-6	CASTPRTGAISPLHF	TGTGCCAGCACCCCCCGGACAGGGGCCATATCACCCCTCCACTTT
-	TRBD1	TRBV5-1	TRBJ1-2	CASSWTGDPNYGYTF	TGCGCCAGCAGCTGGACAGGGGACCCTAACTATGGCTACACCTTC
-	-	TRBV7-2	TRBJ1-2	CASSLGMRDGYTF	TGTGCCAGCAGCTTAGGAATGAGGGATGGCTACACCTTC
-	TRBD1	TRBV2	TRBJ1-1	CASSLTGANTEAFF	TGTGCCAGCAGTTTAACAGGGGCGAACACTGAAGCTTTCTTT
-	-	TRBV4-2	TRBJ1-6	CASSQEPGSSYNSPLHF	TGTGCCAGCAGCCAAGAGCCGGGGAGCTCCTATAATTCACCCCTCCACTTT
few	-	TRBV6-5	TRBJ1-2	CASSYRGQNYGYTF	TGTGCCAGCAGTTACCGAGGACAGAACTATGGCTACACCTTC
-	-	TRBV5-1	TRBJ2-2	CASSLVPGAITGELFF	TGCGCCAGCAGCTTGGTACCAGGGGCTATCACCGGGGAGCTGTTTTTT
-	TRBD1	TRBV30	TRBJ1-4	CAWSVAVTGGVREKLFF	TGTGCCTGGAGTGTGGCCGTCACAGGGGGGGTTAGGGAAAAACTGTTTTTT
-	-	TRBV9	TRBJ2-3	CASSVSGTDTQYF	TGTGCCAGCAGCGTATCGGGGACAGATACGCAGTATTTT
-	-	TRBV5-1	TRBJ2-1	CASSLGTPNEQFF	TGCGCCAGCAGCCTTGGGACACCGAATGAGCAGTTCTTC
once	-	TRBV4-2	TRBJ2-1	CASSQVLDEQFF	TGTGCCAGCAGCCAAGTGTTAGATGAGCAGTTCTTC
-	-	TRBV15	TRBJ1-2	CATSTGGNPYGYTF	TGTGCCACCAGCACGGGGGGTAACCCCTATGGCTACACCTTC
once	-	TRBV6-1	TRBJ1-1	CASSDRGRANTEAFF	TGTGCCAGCAGTGATAGGGGCAGGGCGAACACTGAAGCTTTCTTT
-	-	TRBV29-1	TRBJ2-1	CSGMTVYNEQFF	TGCAGCGGGATGACAGTTTACAATGAGCAGTTCTTC
once	-	TRBV7-9	TRBJ1-3	CASSLVRGNTIYF	TGTGCCAGCAGCTTAGTCCGGGGAAACACCATATATTTT
-	-	TRBV27	TRBJ2-1	CASRGPASYNEQFF	TGTGCCAGCAGGGGCCCCGCGTCCTACAATGAGCAGTTCTTC
-	-	TRBV5-1	TRBJ1-1	CASRRVSGGGGSTEAFF	TGCGCCAGCAGGAGGGTATCCGGGGGGGGAGGTAGCACTGAAGCTTTCTTT
-	TRBD1	TRBV27	TRBJ1-2	CASRRDREGGYGYTF	TGTGCCAGCCGTAGGGACAGGGAGGGGGGCTATGGCTACACCTTC
-	TRBD1	TRBV25-1	TRBJ1-6	CASSSGTGSNSPLHF	TGTGCCAGCAGTTCAGGGACAGGGTCGAATTCACCCCTCCACTTT
-	TRBD1	TRBV2	TRBJ1-6	CASRTGGSRGVYNSPLHF	TGTGCCAGCAGGACAGGGGGGTCCAGGGGGGTTTATAATTCACCCCTCCACTTT
-	TRBD1	TRBV30	TRBJ1-5	CACTQGGNQPQHF	TGTGCCTGTACACAGGGGGGGAATCAGCCCCAGCATTTT
-	TRBD2	TRBV4-1	TRBJ2-3	CASSQDAASGGAVGTDTQYF	TGCGCCAGCAGCCAAGATGCGGCTAGCGGGGGGGCCGTGGGCACAGATACGCAGTATTTT
-	-	TRBV25-1	TRBJ2-7	CASNQGYEQYF	TGTGCCAGCAATCAGGGTTACGAGCAGTACTTC
-	-	TRBV21-1	TRBJ1-1	CASSSRRDAGTEAFF	TGTGCCAGCAGCTCGCGCAGGGACGCGGGGACTGAAGCTTTCTTT